This T cell receptor beta chain comes out of a study of CXCR3-negative and CXCR3-positive naive CD8 T cells (dated by TCRdb to between 2018 and 2021). The study in broad terms: In total, roughly 140 million TRB reads were obtained, which works out to roughly 1.5 +/- 0.3 million reads per library. Diversity and physicochemical repertoire analyses were performed on about a dozen donors pooled from two independent experiments. Naive subsets from about five donors and memory cells from 3 donors were included in the TRBV-TRBJ cluster analysis. The study at large found these results: TRB CDR3s from CXCR3-positive naive cells showed higher hydrophobicity (lower Kidera factor 4), lower energy, and higher strength and volume indices than CXCR3-negative naive cells. Surface CD5, linked to self-reactivity in mice, was comparable between naive subsets; TCR interaction strength was therefore also inferred from TRB CDR3 physicochemical properties. CXCR3 expression partially decreased after cryopreservation, so most assays used freshly isolated PBMCs. Both naive subsets had comparably high repertoire diversity, while memory CD8+ T cells had much lower repertoire diversity. Within the same donor, TRBV-TRBJ usage looked similar between naive CXCR3-negative and CXCR3-positive cells, but memory cells had distinct patterns.

CDR1 MDHEN and CDR2 SYDVKM were looked up in the germline V gene. Including cysteine and phenylalanine, the CDR3 has 16 amino acids. No DNA sequence is on record. As concerns this clonotype: Its antigen remains unidentified.

Each CD8+ T cell subset was flow-sorted in triplicate, and 300,000 cells per subset were placed directly into RLT lysis buffer. Naive CD8+ T cells were defined stringently as CD45RO-CCR7+CD27+CD95- to exclude memory contaminants. Using standard density gradient centrifugation, peripheral blood mononuclear cells were isolated from buffy coats. Naive CXCR3-negative and CXCR3-positive CD8+ T cells were flow-sorted on a FACSAria III. An RNeasy Mini Kit was used to extract total RNA from the sorted cells. Instrument used: NextSeq 550. The Human TCR Profiling Kit (MiLaboratory) was used to make UMI-labeled 5' RACE TRB cDNA libraries. The full amount of extracted RNA was used for cDNA synthesis, and the full amount of resulting cDNA was used for PCR amplification. The libraries were made side by side, with each library going through the same number of PCR cycles. Per the source publication's procedure: MIGEC and MiXCR extracted about 48,000 +/- 9,800 unique UMI-labeled TRB cDNA molecules per library, requiring at least two reads per UMI. On average, each library contained approximately 40,000 +/- 10,000 functional in-frame TRB CDR3 nucleotide clonotypes without stop codons. Diversity metrics, including normalized Shannon-Wiener and Chao1, were computed in VDJtools after downsampling to 5000 UMI-labeled TRB molecules per sample. Clonotype-size-weighted physicochemical properties of the central five CDR3 residues (interaction energy, strength, volume and Kidera factor 4) were computed in VDJtools. Each CDR3 protein sequence appears as one entry after TCRdb reprocessed the reads, and no DNA is included. The V and J calls, along with clone size, are taken from TCRdb and not from the paper's own processing. The sample table records 85,000 to 90,000 distinct CDR3 sequences. The ten top clones hold approximately 0.82% of the sample.

The sequenced sample was naive CXCR3+ CD8+ T cells from blood. The intended sense of this specimen's cell subset or site label: CD45RO-CCR7+CD27+CD95- naive CD8+ T cells expressing CXCR3 (TNR3+). This clonotype was sampled from a human donor in good health. Some clones in this sample may be carry-over from other donors' samples. The sequence joins TRBV28 to TRBJ1-5. CDR3 region: CASSPLGSSLDQPQHF. Beyond the CDR3, the reference TRBV28 and TRBJ1-5 genes provide the residues; the full variable domain reads: DVKVTQSSRYLVKRTGEKVFLECVQDMDHENMFWYRQDPGLGLRLIYFSYDVKMKEKGDIPEGYSVSREKKERFSLILESASTNQTSMYLCASSPLGSSLDQPQHFGDGTRLSIL.